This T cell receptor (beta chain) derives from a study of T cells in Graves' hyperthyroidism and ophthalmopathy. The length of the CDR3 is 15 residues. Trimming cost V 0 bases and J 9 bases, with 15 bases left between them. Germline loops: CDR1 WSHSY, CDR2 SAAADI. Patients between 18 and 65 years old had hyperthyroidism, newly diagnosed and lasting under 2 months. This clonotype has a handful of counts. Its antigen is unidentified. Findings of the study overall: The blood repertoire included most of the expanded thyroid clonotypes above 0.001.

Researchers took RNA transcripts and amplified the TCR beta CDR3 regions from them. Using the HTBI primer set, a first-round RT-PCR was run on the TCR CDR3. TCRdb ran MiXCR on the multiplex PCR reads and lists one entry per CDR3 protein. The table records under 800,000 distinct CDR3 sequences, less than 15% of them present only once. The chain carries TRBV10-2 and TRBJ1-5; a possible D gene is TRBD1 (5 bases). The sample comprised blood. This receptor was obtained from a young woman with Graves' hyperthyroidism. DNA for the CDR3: TGCGCCAGCAGTGAGTCGAGCCGAGGGGATCGGCCCCAGCATTTT. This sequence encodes CASSESSRGDRPQHF.